What follows are 23 T cell receptor beta chains derived from one specimen sequenced in a study of blood T cell repertoires in COVID-19. The repertoire was sequenced with immunoSEQ multiplex PCR; TCRdb's copy has only in-frame clones and lacks some. The sample has 250,000 to 350,000 clones, 88% seen once. The sequenced sample consisted of peripheral blood. These receptors were obtained from a man between 18 and 29 years old with active or convalescent COVID-19.

This sequence joins TRBV6-6 and TRBJ1-1; no definite D call. Germline V gives CDR1 MNHNY, CDR2 SVGAGI (reference sequence). Trimming removed 6 bases at V and 7 bases at J, with 9 bases between. The CDR3 covers 11 residues. The CDR3 spells CASSGGVEAFF. The CDR3 nucleotides read TGTGCCAGCAGCGGCGGGGTTGAAGCTTTCTTT.

V gene TRBV13 combines with J gene TRBJ2-5; no clear D. Per germline, CDR1 PRHDT and CDR2 FYEKMQ (reference sequence). The CDR3 contains 12 residues. V lost 1 base, J lost 5 bases, and 5 bases lay in between. CDR3 amino acids: CASSLDSETQYF. The CDR3, as DNA: TGTGCCAGCAGCTTAGATTCGGAGACCCAGTACTTC.

The chain combines TRBV5-1 with TRBJ1-1; a possible D gene is TRBD1 (5 bases). Germline V gives CDR1 SGHRS, CDR2 YFSETQ. The V end lost 4 bases, the J end lost 4 bases, and 17 bases lay between the germline ends. This CDR3 region has 15 residues. The CDR3 coding sequence is TGCGCCAGCAGCGAACGTCACCAAGGGGTCACTGAAGCTTTCTTT. This sequence encodes CASSERHQGVTEAFF.

The chain uses TRBV7-8 and TRBJ2-7; 8 nucleotides line up with TRBD2. J lost 6 bases, V lost 2 bases, and 9 bases had no gene match. This CDR3 comprises 15 residues. Germline V gene lookup returns CDR1 SGHVS and CDR2 FQNEAQ. CDR3 DNA: TGTGCCAGCAGCTTAATGCCAGCGGGGGAGGGCGAGCAGTACTTC. Amino acid sequence: CASSLMPAGEGEQYF.

The rearrangement joins TRBV10-3 to TRBJ1-4, with TRBD1 matching over 7 bases. Looked up from germline, CDR1 is ENHRY and CDR2 is SYGVKD. J was trimmed by 4 bases and V by 4 bases; bases with no gene match: 3. The CDR3 loop spans 14 amino acids. The CDR3 bases are TGTGCCATCAGTGGCGACAGGGTTAATGAAAAACTGTTTTTT. Translating it yields CAISGDRVNEKLFF.

V gene TRBV23-1 combines with J gene TRBJ2-7, with 7 bases lining up with TRBD1. TRBV23-1 is filed as an ORF, its function uncertain. The CDR3 runs to 16 residues. With 6 bases clipped from V and 6 bases from J, the junction kept 17 bases outside the gene matches. In nucleotides, the CDR3 is TGCGCCAGCAGCCTCGGACAGGCCCTCCCCCCCCTCGAGCAGTACTTC. This codes for CASSLGQALPPLEQYF.

The chain joins TRBV19 to TRBJ2-1; possible D gene TRBD1, 6 bases. The CDR3 covers 16 residues. Germline V gene sequence: CDR1 LNHDA, CDR2 SQIVND (reference sequence). V was pared by 5 bases and J by 0 bases, with 14 bases between. The CDR3 DNA reads TGTGCCAGTAGTTCGGGACACTCGAGCTCCTACAATGAGCAGTTCTTC. Translation gives CASSSGHSSSYNEQFF. Full variable domain (outside the CDR3, taken from reference TRBV19 and TRBJ2-1): DGGITQSPKYLFRKEGQNVTLSCEQNLNHDAMYWYRQDPGQGLRLIYYSQIVNDFQKGDIAEGYSVSREKKESFPLTVTSAQKNPTAFYLCASSSGHSSSYNEQFFGPGTRLTVL.

The chain recombines TRBV3-1 (or the pseudogene TRBV3-2) with TRBJ1-4; the D is unclear. Between the trimmed V and J ends, which lost 1 base and 6 bases, there was a span of 9 bases. CDR3 length: 14 amino acids. Germline CDR1 and CDR2: LGHDT and YNNKEL (reference sequence). CDR3 bases: TGTGCCAGCAGCCAAGGCTTTCGGGATGAAAAACTGTTTTTT. Its translation: CASSQGFRDEKLFF.

This rearrangement joins TRBV9 to TRBJ1-1; 8 bases map to TRBD1. Germline V CDR1 and CDR2: SGDLS, YYNGEE. This CDR3 contains 13 residues. V shed 5 bases and J 3 bases; nucleotides not matched to a gene: 3. Here the CDR3 reads CASSATGDTEAFF. The CDR3 nucleotides read TGTGCCAGCAGTGCGACAGGGGACACTGAAGCTTTCTTT.

This sequence joins TRBV16 and TRBJ1-5, with TRBD1 matching 10 bases. The germline CDR1 and CDR2 sequences are KGHSY and FQNENV. With 1 base clipped from V and 2 bases from J, the junction kept 14 bases outside the gene matches. This CDR3 comprises 20 residues. The CDR3: CASSQWDKGQGFWGNQPQHF. CDR3 DNA: TGTGCCAGCAGCCAATGGGATAAGGGACAGGGGTTCTGGGGCAATCAGCCCCAGCATTTT.

CDR3 loop: CAYTDTQYF. CDR3 DNA sequence: TGTGCCTACACAGATACGCAGTATTTT. The chain combines TRBV21-1 with TRBJ2-3; the DNA was not compared with TRBD2, the D call given in the table. TRBV21-1 is designated a pseudogene. The CDR3 sequence is 9 residues long.

V gene TRBV19 combines with J gene TRBJ1-5; D ambiguous. The V gene's germline CDR1 is LNHDA and CDR2 SQIVND (reference sequence). The CDR3 has 16 amino acids. With 0 bases removed from V and 2 bases from J, the gap between germline ends came to 11 bases. The DNA for the CDR3 is TGTGCCAGTAGTATAGATCTGAGGGAGGGCAATCAGCCCCAGCATTTT. Its translation is CASSIDLREGNQPQHF. The full variable domain, rest sourced from reference TRBV19 and TRBJ1-5, is DGGITQSPKYLFRKEGQNVTLSCEQNLNHDAMYWYRQDPGQGLRLIYYSQIVNDFQKGDIAEGYSVSREKKESFPLTVTSAQKNPTAFYLCASSIDLREGNQPQHFGDGTRLSIL.

The gene calls are TRBV9 and TRBJ1-3, with D possibly being TRBD1 (6 bases). Germline V CDR1 and CDR2: SGDLS, YYNGEE. Trimming cost V 3 bases and J 3 bases, with 10 bases left between them. The length of the CDR3 is 14 residues. The CDR3 reads CASSGAGDGNTIYF. The CDR3 DNA sequence: TGTGCCAGCAGCGGAGCAGGGGATGGAAACACCATATATTTT.

The CDR3 protein is CASSHGTAYEQYF. As DNA, the CDR3 is TGCGCCAGCAGCCACGGGACAGCCTACGAGCAGTACTTC. The chain combines TRBV4-1 with TRBJ2-7; 7 nucleotides line up with TRBD1. The CDR3 is 13 residues long. The junction had 1 base not matched to a gene; V was cut back by 3 bases and J by 2 bases. Germline CDR1 reads MGHRA; CDR2 reads YSYEKL.

The chain recombines TRBV7-9 with TRBJ2-2, with a weak D call TRBD1 (8 bases). This CDR3 has 18 amino acids. V lost 5 bases and J 5 bases, leaving 24 bases between the germline ends. Germline values: CDR1 SEHNR, CDR2 FQNEAQ (reference sequence). The CDR3 protein is CASSLLPGTGGETGELFF. CDR3 bases: TGTGCCAGCAGCCTACTCCCGGGCACAGGGGGGGAGACCGGGGAGCTGTTTTTT.

The chain has TRBV19 and TRBJ1-3; 9 bases fit TRBD1. V was clipped by 4 bases and J by 4 bases; unmatched bases: 5. The CDR3 contains 15 residues. Germline loops: CDR1 LNHDA, CDR2 SQIVND (reference sequence). CDR3 sequence: CASSTPGTGGNTIYF. The CDR3 DNA sequence: TGTGCCAGTAGTACCCCCGGGACAGGGGGAAACACCATATATTTT.

This clone was recorded once. The chain is built from TRBV4-1 and TRBJ1-4; D is ambiguous. V lost 1 base and J lost 4, with 7 bases in between. The CDR3 runs to 14 residues. CDR1 is MGHRA, CDR2 YSYEKL, per germline. The CDR3 protein is CASSQVRLNEKLFF. The CDR3 DNA reads as TGCGCCAGCAGCCAAGTGAGACTTAATGAAAAACTGTTTTTT.

This sequence joins TRBV2 and TRBJ2-2; 7 nucleotides align to TRBD2. Per the germline V gene, CDR1 is SNHLY and CDR2 is FYNNEI. The CDR3 is 15 residues long. Germline trimming cut 7 bases from V and 3 bases from J; bases unmatched to any gene: 8. This chain's CDR3 is CASNTLAEDTGELFF. The CDR3 DNA reads as TGTGCCAGCAATACCCTAGCGGAGGACACCGGGGAGCTGTTTTTT.

The chain is built from TRBV5-4 and TRBJ2-5; 7 bases agree with TRBD1. This CDR3 is built from 14 residues. V trimming: 4 bases; J trimming: 2 bases; junction bases outside the gene matches: 5. Germline assignment: CDR1 SGHNT and CDR2 YYREEE (reference sequence). CDR3 nucleotide sequence: TGTGCCAGCAGCACCAGGGGGATACAAGAGACCCAGTACTTC. Translation: CASSTRGIQETQYF.

This clone was counted only a few times. This chain uses TRBV6-1 with TRBJ2-5, with 13 bases aligning to TRBD2. Germline trimming cut 4 bases from V and 3 bases from J; bases unmatched to any gene: 11. This CDR3 is 18 amino acids long. CDR1 is MNHNS and CDR2 is SASEGT in the germline V gene. CDR3 loop: CASSGQAPGLAGEETQYF. The CDR3 bases are TGTGCCAGCAGTGGTCAAGCCCCTGGACTAGCGGGGGAAGAGACCCAGTACTTC.

The chain has TRBV28 and TRBJ1-2, with 12 bases that match TRBD1. The CDR3 is 15 amino acids. The junction had 4 bases not matched to a gene; V was cut back by 4 bases and J by 4 bases. Germline lookup yields CDR1 MDHEN and CDR2 SYDVKM. This CDR3 reads CASSSRDRGPYGYTF. The CDR3 DNA sequence: TGTGCCAGCAGTTCGCGGGACAGGGGGCCCTATGGCTACACCTTC.

The CDR3 spells CASSPGQGADEQYF. Here the CDR3 DNA reads TGCGCCAGCAGCCCCGGACAGGGGGCCGACGAGCAGTACTTC. The chain employs TRBV5-1 and TRBJ2-7, with TRBD1 matching over 11 bases. The V segment lost 4 bases and the J segment 5 bases; nucleotides outside the gene matches: 5. Germline V CDR1 and CDR2: SGHRS, YFSETQ. There are 14 residues in the CDR3.

The chain employs TRBV3-1 (or the pseudogene TRBV3-2) and TRBJ2-3; TRBD1 might be the D (5 bases). Deletions cut 6 bases from V and 4 bases from J, with 11 bases between. CDR3 length equals 13 residues. CDR1 LGHDT and CDR2 YNNKEL come from the germline V gene (reference sequence). CDR3 in amino acids: CASSLRAPDTQYF. The CDR3 DNA reads TGTGCCAGCAGTCTCAGGGCACCAGATACGCAGTATTTT.